This T cell receptor beta chain was recorded in a study of T-cell reconstitution after alpha-beta-depleted transplantation in children. This clonotype was seen more than once but under ten times. Its antigen is undetermined. General study points: Several hundred expanded graft clones reportedly supplied alpha-beta T cells about two months after transplant.

Germline V CDR1 and CDR2: SQVTM, ANQGSEA. CDR3 size: 14 residues. After removal of 7 bases from V and 2 bases from J, the junction contained 8 bases not matched to a gene. Preparation of the TCRbeta library used unique molecular identifiers. From the PCR reads, TCRdb called clonotypes with MiXCR, one entry per CDR3 protein. The sample holds about 600,000 distinct CDR3 sequences, 23% seen once. The chain is built from TRBV29-1 and TRBJ2-5; 9 positions agree with TRBD1. Specimen: PBMCs, mostly from graft donor cells, collected 360 days after TCRalphabeta/CD19-depleted stem cell transplant. The origin of this receptor is a boy younger than two who had a stem cell transplant for acute myeloid leukemia, so the T cells may come from the graft donor. The CDR3 nucleotides read TGCAGCGGGGGCTGGGGACAGGGACAAGAGACCCAGTACTTC. Its translation: CSGGWGQGQETQYF.